This T cell receptor beta chain came from a study of OX40 agonist ivuxolimab in advanced cancers. Study-level information: Two cutaneous melanoma patients and one hepatocellular carcinoma patient, three in all, had partial responses.

Regarding the study as a whole: CD8+ T cells averaged more expanded clones than CD4+.

As regards this clone: Its antigen remains unknown.

Germline V gene lookup returns CDR1 SGHRS and CDR2 YFSETQ. Trimming left V 4 bases short and J 2 bases short, with 13 bases between. The CDR3 runs 14 residues. The data were produced by immunoSEQ multiplex PCR, yet TCRdb's version contains in-frame clones alone and is incomplete. The sample consists of fewer than 90,000 clones, roughly 90% of them appearing once. The rearrangement joins TRBV5-1 to TRBJ2-7; D is possibly TRBD1 (6 bases). This clonotype originated in an adult with an advanced solid tumor such as melanoma, head and neck, liver or kidney cancer. Sequences were derived from CD4+ or CD8+ T cells sorted from blood, sampled in a trial of the OX40 agonist ivuxolimab. The CDR3 DNA follows: TGCGCCAGCAGCCACGGGACACTTCCCTACGAGCAGTACTTC. Its protein is CASSHGTLPYEQYF.